This T cell receptor (beta chain) was documented in a study of T cells in Graves' hyperthyroidism and ophthalmopathy. Regarding the study as a whole: Most clonotypes that expanded in the thyroid above 0.001 also showed up in blood.

The V gene's germline CDR1 is SNHLY and CDR2 FYNNEI. This CDR3 region has 14 residues. Trimming removed 5 bases at V and 0 bases at J, with 8 bases between. The investigators amplified TCR beta CDR3 regions from RNA transcripts. HTBI primers were the set used in a first-round RT-PCR of the TCR CDR3. TCRdb called the multiplex PCR reads again in MiXCR, with one record for every CDR3 protein. Of tens of thousands of distinct CDR3 sequences listed, approximately 50% are singletons. Note on this clonotype: Its antigen is still unknown.

Based on clinical symptoms, serum thyroxine and TRAb, thyroid ultrasound and orbital computed tomography, diagnoses were reached. The source is a woman between 50 and 59 years old with Graves' hyperthyroidism. This chain uses TRBV2 with TRBJ1-5; D is possibly TRBD1 (6 bases). Sequencing was done on a sample of peripheral blood or thyroid tissue (not recorded which). CDR3 amino acids: CASSKGDSNQPQHF. The CDR3, as DNA: TGTGCCAGCAGTAAGGGGGATAGCAATCAGCCCCAGCATTTT.